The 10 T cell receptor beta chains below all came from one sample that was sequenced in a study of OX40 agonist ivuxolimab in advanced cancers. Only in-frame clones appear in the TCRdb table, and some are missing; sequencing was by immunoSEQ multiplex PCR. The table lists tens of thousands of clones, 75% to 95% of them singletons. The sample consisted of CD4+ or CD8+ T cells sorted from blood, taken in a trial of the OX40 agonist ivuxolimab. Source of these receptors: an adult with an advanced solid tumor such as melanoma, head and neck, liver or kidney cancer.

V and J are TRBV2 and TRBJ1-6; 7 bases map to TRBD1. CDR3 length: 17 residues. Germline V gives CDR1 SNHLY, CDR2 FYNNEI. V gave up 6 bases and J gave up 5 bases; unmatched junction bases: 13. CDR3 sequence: CASRLTGAQGHNSPLHF. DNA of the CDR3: TGTGCCAGCAGACTTACAGGAGCACAGGGGCATAATTCACCCCTCCACTTT.

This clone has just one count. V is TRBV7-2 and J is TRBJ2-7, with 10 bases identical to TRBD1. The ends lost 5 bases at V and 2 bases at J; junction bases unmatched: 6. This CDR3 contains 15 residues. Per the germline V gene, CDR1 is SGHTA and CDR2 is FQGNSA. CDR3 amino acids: CASSPDRGRPYEQYF. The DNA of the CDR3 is TGTGCCAGCAGCCCCGACAGGGGGCGGCCCTACGAGCAGTACTTC.

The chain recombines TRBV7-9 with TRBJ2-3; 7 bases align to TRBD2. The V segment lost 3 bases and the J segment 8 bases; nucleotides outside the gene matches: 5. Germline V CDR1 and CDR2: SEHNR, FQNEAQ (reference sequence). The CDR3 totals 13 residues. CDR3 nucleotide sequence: TGTGCCAGCAGCTTCGGGGGGAGGTCTACGCAGTATTTT. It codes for CASSFGGRSTQYF.

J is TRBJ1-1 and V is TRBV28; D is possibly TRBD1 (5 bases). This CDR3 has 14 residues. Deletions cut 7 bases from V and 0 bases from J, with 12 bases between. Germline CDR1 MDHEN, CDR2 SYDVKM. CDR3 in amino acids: CASIMGGMNTEAFF. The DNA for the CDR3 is TGTGCCAGCATCATGGGGGGGATGAACACTGAAGCTTTCTTT.

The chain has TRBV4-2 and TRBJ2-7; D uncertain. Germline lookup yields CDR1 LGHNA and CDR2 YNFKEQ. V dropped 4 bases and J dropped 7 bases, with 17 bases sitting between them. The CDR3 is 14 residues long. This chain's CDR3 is CASSPQEELGEQYF. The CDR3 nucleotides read TGTGCCAGCAGCCCCCAAGAGGAGCTAGGAGAGCAGTACTTC.

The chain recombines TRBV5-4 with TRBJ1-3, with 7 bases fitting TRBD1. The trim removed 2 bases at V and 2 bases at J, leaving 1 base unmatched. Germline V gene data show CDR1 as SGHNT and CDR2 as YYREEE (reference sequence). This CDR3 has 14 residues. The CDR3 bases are TGTGCCAGCAGCTTAGGGGGCCCTGGAAACACCATATATTTT. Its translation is CASSLGGPGNTIYF. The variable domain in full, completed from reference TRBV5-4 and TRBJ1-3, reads ETGVTQSPTHLIKTRGQQVTLRCSSQSGHNTVSWYQQALGQGPQFIFQYYREEENGRGNFPPRFSGLQFPNYSSELNVNALELDDSALYLCASSLGGPGNTIYFGEGSWLTVV.

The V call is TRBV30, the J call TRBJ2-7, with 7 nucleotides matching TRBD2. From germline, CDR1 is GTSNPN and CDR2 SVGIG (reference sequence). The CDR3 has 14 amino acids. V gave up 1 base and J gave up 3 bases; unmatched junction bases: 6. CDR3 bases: TGTGCCTGGAGTGCCGGAGGGGAGGGCTACGAGCAGTACTTC. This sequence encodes CAWSAGGEGYEQYF.

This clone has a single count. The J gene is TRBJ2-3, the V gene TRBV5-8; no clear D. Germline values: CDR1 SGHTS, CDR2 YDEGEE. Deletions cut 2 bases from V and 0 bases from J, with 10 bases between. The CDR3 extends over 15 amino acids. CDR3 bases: TGTGCCAGCAGCTTTGGGATTGGAAGCACAGATACGCAGTATTTT. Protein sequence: CASSFGIGSTDTQYF.

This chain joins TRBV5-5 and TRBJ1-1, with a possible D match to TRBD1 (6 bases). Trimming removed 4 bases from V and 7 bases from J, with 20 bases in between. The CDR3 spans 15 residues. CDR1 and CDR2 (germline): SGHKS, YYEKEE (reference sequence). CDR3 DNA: TGTGCCAGCAGCGAGCAGGGGATAAATATGTTTGAAGCTTTCTTT. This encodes CASSEQGINMFEAFF.

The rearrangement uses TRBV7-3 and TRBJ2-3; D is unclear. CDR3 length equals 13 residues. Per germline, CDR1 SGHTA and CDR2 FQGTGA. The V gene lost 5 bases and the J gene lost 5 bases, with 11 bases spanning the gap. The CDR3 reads CASSVERQDTQYF. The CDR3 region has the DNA TGTGCCAGCAGCGTTGAAAGACAAGATACGCAGTATTTT.